This TCR beta chain was documented in a study of beta chain features in type 1 diabetes. CDR3 length: 16 residues. Trimming at V came to 1 base and at J to 7 bases, leaving 10 bases not matched to a gene. The germline gives CDR1 SGDLS, CDR2 YYNGEE. Sequencing targeted expressed TCRB transcripts, as all isolated RNA had been reverse transcribed. The table came from immunoSEQ multiplex PCR; TCRdb's copy has only in-frame clones and leaves some out. The repertoire holds 300,000 to 350,000 clones, with around 7.6% as singletons. J is TRBJ2-3 and V is TRBV9, with 9 bases that match TRBD2. This TCR derives from a woman under 30 in good health. Sequenced: central memory CD4+ T cells from blood. As DNA, the CDR3 is TGTGCCAGCAGCGTAAGTCCTAGCGGGACGGTCCATACGCAGTATTTT. Translation gives CASSVSPSGTVHTQYF.